The clone carrying this T cell receptor (beta chain) came up a few times. Its target is unknown. V gave up 4 bases and J gave up 4 bases, with 7 bases separating them. Germline V lookup: CDR1 MGHDK, CDR2 SYGVNS. The CDR3 length is 12 residues. This record comes from a study of cytomegalovirus exposure and HLA in healthy donors. Study observations and caveats: In a later analysis, a missense DCLRE1C variant was linked to TCR beta V- and J-gene trimming.

The PCR was carried out with 60 Vbeta primers and 13 Jbeta primers. Produced via immunoSEQ multiplex PCR; TCRdb's table is partial and in-frame only. This sample yields about 140,000 clones, of which roughly 73% are seen a single time; roughly 1.6% belongs to the top ten. This TCR was recovered from a female donor in good health and CMV-seronegative. The sample consisted of PBMCs. The chain couples TRBV25-1 to TRBJ1-2; D not resolved. CDR3 nucleotides: TGTGCCAGCAGTGGACCGGGCTATGGCTACACCTTC. Translation: CASSGPGYGYTF.